This T cell receptor beta chain is from a study of PD-L1 blockade in urothelial cancer. About the research overall: Each blood sample yielded a median of around 150,000 T cells.

This CDR3 is 17 amino acids long. Trimming took off 0 bases at V and 6 bases at J, with 21 bases between the two ends. Germline assignment: CDR1 SGHAT and CDR2 FQNNGV. Time point here: peripheral blood 6 weeks after treatment start. For each patient, 1 to 8 samples were obtained, pretreatment and on-treatment. Profiling relied on immunoSEQ multiplex PCR, and the TCRdb table lists in-frame clones only, not all of them. The sample carries about 51,000 clones, more than 75% recorded once. This rearrangement joins TRBV11-2 to TRBJ2-7; no clear D. Here the sequenced sample was PBMCs, taken around atezolizumab (anti-PD-L1) treatment. This receptor was taken from a man aged 55 to 70 with urothelial cancer. The CDR3 DNA sequence: TGTGCCAGCAGCTTAGATCCCTCGAAACGACTGGTACGCGAGCAGTACTTC. Translation: CASSLDPSKRLVREQYF.